The sequence of this TCR beta chain was determined in a study of graft-versus-host responses after intestinal transplantation. On the study more broadly: The recipients all started with anti-thymocyte globulin induction and then took tacrolimus and steroids for around three years. Overall study findings and caveats: The authors found GvH clones in recipient marrow, some appearing first in ileum or blood.

Of note for this clone: Its antigen is unidentified.

Sequencing used immunoSEQ multiplex PCR; TCRdb keeps in-frame clones, though not all of them. The top ten hold roughly 0.45% of the sample, which has some 50,000 clones, approximately 84% seen once. The CDR3 consists of 16 residues. Germline V CDR1 and CDR2: SEHNR, FQNEAQ (reference sequence). The V gene lost 5 bases and the J gene lost 0 bases, with 13 bases spanning the gap. V usage is TRBV7-9 and J usage is TRBJ1-4; no clear D. The sequenced sample was unstimulated CD4+ T cells sorted from spleen or lymph node cells, obtained before transplant. The TCR was taken from a human donor who was the organ donor for an intestinal transplant. Written as DNA, the CDR3 is TGTGCCAGCAGCCCAGTGGTGGGGACAACTAATGAAAAACTGTTTTTT. Translating it yields CASSPVVGTTNEKLFF.